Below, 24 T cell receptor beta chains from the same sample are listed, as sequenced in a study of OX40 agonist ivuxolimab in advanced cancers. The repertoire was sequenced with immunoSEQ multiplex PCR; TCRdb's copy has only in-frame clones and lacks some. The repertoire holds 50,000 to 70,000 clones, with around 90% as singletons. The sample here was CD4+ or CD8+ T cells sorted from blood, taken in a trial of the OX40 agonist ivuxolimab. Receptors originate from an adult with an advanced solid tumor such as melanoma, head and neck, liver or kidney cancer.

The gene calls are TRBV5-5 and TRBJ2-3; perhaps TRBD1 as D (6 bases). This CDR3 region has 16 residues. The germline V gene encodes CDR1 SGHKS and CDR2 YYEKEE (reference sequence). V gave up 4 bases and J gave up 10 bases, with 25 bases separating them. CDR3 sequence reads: CASSPRVRDKSIPQYF. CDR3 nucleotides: TGTGCCAGCAGCCCCAGAGTACGGGACAAATCCATTCCGCAGTATTTT.

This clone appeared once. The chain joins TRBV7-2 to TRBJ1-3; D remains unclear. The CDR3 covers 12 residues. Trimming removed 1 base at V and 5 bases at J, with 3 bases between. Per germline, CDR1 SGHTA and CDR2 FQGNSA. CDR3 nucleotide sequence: TGTGCCAGCAGCTTAGTAAGAAACACCATATATTTT. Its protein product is CASSLVRNTIYF.

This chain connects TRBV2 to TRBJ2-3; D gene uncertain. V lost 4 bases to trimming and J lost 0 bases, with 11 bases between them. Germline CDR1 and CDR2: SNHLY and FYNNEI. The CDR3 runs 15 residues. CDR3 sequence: CASSGPTTSTDTQYF. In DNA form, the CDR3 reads TGTGCCAGCAGTGGTCCGACAACTAGCACAGATACGCAGTATTTT. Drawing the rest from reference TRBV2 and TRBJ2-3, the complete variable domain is EPEVTQTPSHQVTQMGQEVILRCVPISNHLYFYWYRQILGQKVEFLVSFYNNEISEKSEIFDDQFSVERPDGSNFTLKIRSTKLEDSAMYFCASSGPTTSTDTQYFGPGTRLTVL.

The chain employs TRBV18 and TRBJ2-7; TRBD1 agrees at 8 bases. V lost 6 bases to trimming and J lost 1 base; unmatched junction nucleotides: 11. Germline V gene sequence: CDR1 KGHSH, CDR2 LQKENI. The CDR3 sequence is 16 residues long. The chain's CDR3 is CASSSAGTGGSYEQYF. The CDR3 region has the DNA TGTGCCAGCTCCTCCGCAGGTACAGGGGGTTCCTACGAGCAGTACTTC. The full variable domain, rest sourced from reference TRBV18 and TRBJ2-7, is NAGVMQNPRHLVRRRGQEARLRCSPMKGHSHVYWYRQLPEEGLKFMVYLQKENIIDESGMPKERFSAEFPKEGPSILRIQQVVRGDSAAYFCASSSAGTGGSYEQYFGPGTRLTVT.

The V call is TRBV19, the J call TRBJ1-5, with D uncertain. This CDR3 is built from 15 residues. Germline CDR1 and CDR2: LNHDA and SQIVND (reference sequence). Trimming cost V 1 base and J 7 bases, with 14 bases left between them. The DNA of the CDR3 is TGTGCCAGTAGTATAGGCAACACCGTCCTGCAGCCCCAGCATTTT. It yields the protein CASSIGNTVLQPQHF.

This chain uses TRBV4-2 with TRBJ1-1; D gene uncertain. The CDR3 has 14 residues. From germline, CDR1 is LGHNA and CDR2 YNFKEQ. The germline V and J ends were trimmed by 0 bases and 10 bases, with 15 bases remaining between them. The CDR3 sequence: CASSQDLSSPGAFF. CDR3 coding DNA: TGTGCCAGCAGCCAAGATCTGTCCTCTCCGGGAGCTTTCTTT.

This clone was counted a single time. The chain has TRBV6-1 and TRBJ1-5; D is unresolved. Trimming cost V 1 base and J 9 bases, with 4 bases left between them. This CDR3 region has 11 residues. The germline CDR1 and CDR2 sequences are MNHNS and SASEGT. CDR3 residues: CASSEEAPQHF. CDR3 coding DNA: TGTGCCAGCAGTGAAGAAGCGCCCCAGCATTTT.

Here the CDR3 DNA reads TGTGCCAGCTCACCCGGAGACTACGAGCAGTACTTC. This sequence encodes CASSPGDYEQYF. The chain links TRBV18 to TRBJ2-7, with D unresolved. CDR3 length equals 12 residues. V lost 3 bases to trimming and J lost 3 bases, with 6 bases between them. Germline V gene lookup returns CDR1 KGHSH and CDR2 LQKENI.

Here the CDR3 reads CASSFGVGGYTF. In DNA, the CDR3 is TGTGCCAGCAGCTTTGGCGTTGGGGGCTACACCTTC. This rearrangement joins TRBV5-6 to TRBJ1-2; D is unclear. The CDR3 runs 12 residues. Germline CDR1 SGHDT, CDR2 YYEEEE. Between the trimmed V and J ends, which lost 2 bases and 8 bases, there was a span of 10 bases.

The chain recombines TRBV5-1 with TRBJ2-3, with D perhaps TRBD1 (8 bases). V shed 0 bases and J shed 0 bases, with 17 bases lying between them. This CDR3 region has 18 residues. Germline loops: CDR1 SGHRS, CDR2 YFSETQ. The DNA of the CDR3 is TGCGCCAGCAGCTTGGGGACAGGGATAGCGGGTAGCACAGATACGCAGTATTTT. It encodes CASSLGTGIAGSTDTQYF.

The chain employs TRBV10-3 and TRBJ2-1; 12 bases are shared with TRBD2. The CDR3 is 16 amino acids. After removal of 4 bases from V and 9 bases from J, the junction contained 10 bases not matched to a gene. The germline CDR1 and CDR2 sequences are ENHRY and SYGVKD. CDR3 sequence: CAISGGASGRAGEQFF. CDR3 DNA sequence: TGTGCCATCAGTGGGGGGGCTAGCGGGAGGGCAGGTGAGCAGTTCTTC.

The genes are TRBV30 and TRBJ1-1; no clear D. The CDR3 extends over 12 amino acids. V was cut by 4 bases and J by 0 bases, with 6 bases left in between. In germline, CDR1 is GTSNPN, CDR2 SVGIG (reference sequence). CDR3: CAWMPMNTEAFF. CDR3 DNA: TGTGCCTGGATGCCCATGAACACTGAAGCTTTCTTT.

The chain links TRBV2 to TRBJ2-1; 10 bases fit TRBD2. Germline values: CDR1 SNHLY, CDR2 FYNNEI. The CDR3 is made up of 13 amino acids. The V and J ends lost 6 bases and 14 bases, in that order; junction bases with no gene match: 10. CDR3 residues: CASRLEREGLKFF. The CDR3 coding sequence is TGTGCCAGCAGGTTGGAGCGGGAGGGCCTTAAGTTCTTC.

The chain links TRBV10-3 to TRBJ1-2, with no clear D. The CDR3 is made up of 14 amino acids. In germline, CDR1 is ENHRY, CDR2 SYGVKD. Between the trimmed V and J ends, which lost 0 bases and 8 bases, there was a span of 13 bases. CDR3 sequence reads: CAISESGQSRGYTF. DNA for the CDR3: TGTGCCATCAGTGAGTCGGGCCAGTCTCGAGGCTACACCTTC.

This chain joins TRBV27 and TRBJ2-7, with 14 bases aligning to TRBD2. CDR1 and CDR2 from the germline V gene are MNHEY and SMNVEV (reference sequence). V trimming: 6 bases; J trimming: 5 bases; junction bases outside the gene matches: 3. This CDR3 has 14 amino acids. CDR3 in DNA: TGTGCCAGCAGGAGACTAGCGGGAGGGGACGAGCAGTACTTC. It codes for CASRRLAGGDEQYF.

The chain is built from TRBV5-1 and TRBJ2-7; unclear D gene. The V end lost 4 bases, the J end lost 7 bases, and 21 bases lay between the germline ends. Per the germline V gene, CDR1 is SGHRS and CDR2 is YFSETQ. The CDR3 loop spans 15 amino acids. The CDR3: CASSPDSRRVREQYF. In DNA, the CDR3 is TGCGCCAGCAGCCCAGACTCGCGCCGGGTGAGAGAGCAGTACTTC.

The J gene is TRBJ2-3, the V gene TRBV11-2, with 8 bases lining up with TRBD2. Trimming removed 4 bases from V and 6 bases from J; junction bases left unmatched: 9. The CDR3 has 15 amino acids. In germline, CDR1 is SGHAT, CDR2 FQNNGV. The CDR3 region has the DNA TGTGCCAGCAGCTCTCGGACTAGCCCCTGGGATACGCAGTATTTT. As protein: CASSSRTSPWDTQYF.

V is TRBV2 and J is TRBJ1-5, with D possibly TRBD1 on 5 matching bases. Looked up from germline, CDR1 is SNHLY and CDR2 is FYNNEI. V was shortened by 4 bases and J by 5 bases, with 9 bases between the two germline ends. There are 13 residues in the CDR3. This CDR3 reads CASSAGPYQPQHF. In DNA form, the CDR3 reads TGTGCCAGCAGTGCGGGACCTTATCAGCCCCAGCATTTT.

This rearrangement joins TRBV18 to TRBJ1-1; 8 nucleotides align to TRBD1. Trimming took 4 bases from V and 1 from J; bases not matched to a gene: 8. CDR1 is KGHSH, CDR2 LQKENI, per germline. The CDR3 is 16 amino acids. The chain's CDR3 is CASSLGQGGGNTEAFF. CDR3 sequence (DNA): TGTGCCAGCTCACTCGGACAGGGCGGTGGGAACACTGAAGCTTTCTTT.

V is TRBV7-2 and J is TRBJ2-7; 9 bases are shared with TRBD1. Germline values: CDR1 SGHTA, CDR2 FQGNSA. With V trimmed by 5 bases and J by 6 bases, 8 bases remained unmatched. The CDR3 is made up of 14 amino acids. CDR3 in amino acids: CASSLPRTGAEQYF. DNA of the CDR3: TGTGCCAGCAGCCTGCCTAGGACAGGGGCCGAGCAGTACTTC.

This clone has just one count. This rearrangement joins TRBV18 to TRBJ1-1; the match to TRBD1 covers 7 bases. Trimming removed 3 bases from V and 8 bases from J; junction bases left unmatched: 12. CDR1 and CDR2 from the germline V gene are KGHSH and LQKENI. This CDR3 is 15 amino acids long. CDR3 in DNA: TGTGCCAGCTCACCCGGGCAGGGGGAGATACCAGAAGCTTTCTTT. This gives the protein CASSPGQGEIPEAFF.

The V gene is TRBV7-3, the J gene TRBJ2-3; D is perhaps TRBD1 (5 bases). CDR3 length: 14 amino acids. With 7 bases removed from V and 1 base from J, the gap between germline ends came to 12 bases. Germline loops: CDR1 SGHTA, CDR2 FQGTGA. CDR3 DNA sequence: TGTGCCAGCAAATCGGGCAGGGGCACAGATACGCAGTATTTT. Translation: CASKSGRGTDTQYF. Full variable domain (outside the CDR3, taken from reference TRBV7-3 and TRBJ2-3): GAGVSQTPSNKVTEKGKYVELRCDPISGHTALYWYRQSLGQGPEFLIYFQGTGAADDSGLPNDRFFAVRPEGSVSTLKIQRTERGDSAVYLCASKSGRGTDTQYFGPGTRLTVL.

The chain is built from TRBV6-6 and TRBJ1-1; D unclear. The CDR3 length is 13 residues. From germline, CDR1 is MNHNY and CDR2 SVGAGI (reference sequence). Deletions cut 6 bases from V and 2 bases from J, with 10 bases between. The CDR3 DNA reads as TGTGCCAGCAGAGGCAGATACAACACTGAAGCTTTCTTT. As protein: CASRGRYNTEAFF.

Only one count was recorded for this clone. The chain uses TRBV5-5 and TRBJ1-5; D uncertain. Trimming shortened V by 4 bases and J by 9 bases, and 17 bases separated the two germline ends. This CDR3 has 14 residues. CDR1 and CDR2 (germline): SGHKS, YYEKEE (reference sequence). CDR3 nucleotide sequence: TGTGCCAGCAGCAACGTCGGCGGATCCGGGCCCCAGCATTTT. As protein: CASSNVGGSGPQHF.